These 8 T cell receptor beta chains originate from one sample sequenced in a study of blood T cell repertoires in COVID-19. Assay used: immunoSEQ multiplex PCR; TCRdb lists only in-frame clones, some missing. The sample carries 130,000 to 150,000 clones, about 84% recorded once. Material: peripheral blood. The receptors stem from a man aged 60-69 years with active or convalescent COVID-19.

The chain has TRBV6-5 and TRBJ2-3; possibly TRBD1 for D (5 bases). V lost 5 bases to trimming and J lost 4 bases, with 10 bases between them. The CDR3 length is 13 residues. Germline V lookup: CDR1 MNHEY, CDR2 SVGAGI. The CDR3 DNA reads TGTGCCAGCAGTCGTACCAGGGCAGATACGCAGTATTTT. It specifies CASSRTRADTQYF.

This chain joins TRBV7-6 and TRBJ2-5, with D unresolved. CDR3 length equals 13 residues. With 1 base removed from V and 5 bases from J, the gap between germline ends came to 8 bases. Germline loops: CDR1 SGHVS, CDR2 FNYEAQ. The CDR3 nucleotides read TGTGCCAGCAGCTTAGTCGGTAGTGAGACCCAGTACTTC. Its protein is CASSLVGSETQYF.

About this clone: The sample carries other DNA sequences with the same CDR3. V gene TRBV7-3 combines with J gene TRBJ2-1; 12 bases map to TRBD2. The junction had 4 bases not matched to a gene; V was cut back by 5 bases and J by 5 bases. Germline V gene sequence: CDR1 SGHTA, CDR2 FQGTGA. The CDR3 covers 15 residues. Here the CDR3 reads CASSPGLAGNNEQFF. CDR3 nucleotide sequence: TGTGCCAGCAGCCCCGGACTAGCGGGGAACAATGAGCAGTTCTTC.

This chain uses TRBV25-1 with TRBJ2-5; 12 positions agree with TRBD2. CDR1 is MGHDK and CDR2 is SYGVNS in the germline V gene. The CDR3 runs to 15 residues. V was clipped by 4 bases and J by 5 bases; unmatched bases: 5. Here the CDR3 reads CASSVRLAGGETQYF. CDR3 nucleotides: TGTGCCAGCAGTGTAAGGCTAGCGGGGGGGGAGACCCAGTACTTC.

V usage is TRBV14 and J usage is TRBJ1-1; 7 nucleotides match TRBD1. Germline CDR1 is SGHDN and CDR2 is FVKESK. Trimming took 0 bases from V and 5 from J; bases not matched to a gene: 3. This CDR3 is 14 amino acids long. CDR3 region: CASSQEAGGTEAFF. Here the CDR3 DNA reads TGTGCCAGCAGCCAAGAAGCAGGGGGTACTGAAGCTTTCTTT.

This chain uses TRBV19 with TRBJ1-2; D is possibly TRBD1 (5 bases). The CDR3 contains 16 residues. The V end lost 6 bases, the J end lost 7 bases, and 24 bases lay between the germline ends. Germline values: CDR1 LNHDA, CDR2 SQIVND (reference sequence). DNA for the CDR3: TGTGCCAGTAGCTTTTTGGGACGGCTGGCGGGGAGTGGCTACACCTTC. It yields the protein CASSFLGRLAGSGYTF.

CDR3 region: CASSPGTGIKNTEAFF. The CDR3 nucleotides read TGTGCCAGCAGTCCTGGGACAGGGATTAAGAACACTGAAGCTTTCTTT. The chain carries TRBV7-6 and TRBJ1-1; TRBD1 agrees at 9 bases. Germline CDR1 SGHVS, CDR2 FNYEAQ. J gave up 1 base and V 6 bases, and 9 bases lay outside the gene matches. The length of the CDR3 is 16 residues.

V gene TRBV28 combines with J gene TRBJ2-1; D possibly corresponds to TRBD2 (5 bases). The CDR3 is 12 residues long. Germline V CDR1 and CDR2: MDHEN, SYDVKM. V lost 1 base, J lost 10 bases, and 8 bases lay in between. The CDR3 is CASSLYEGEQFF. For the CDR3, the DNA is TGTGCCAGCAGTTTATACGAGGGAGAGCAGTTCTTC.